This T cell receptor beta chain was sequenced for a study of blood T cell repertoires in COVID-19. About the study: There were acute and convalescent COVID-19 samples, and they came from the United States, Italy and Spain. T cells, B-cell-depleted T cells, or PBMCs provided the cDNA or gDNA that served as material.

Trimming removed 7 bases from V and 7 bases from J; junction bases left unmatched: 8. The CDR3 runs 13 residues. The germline gives CDR1 SQVTM, CDR2 ANQGSEA. Authors' processing steps: It was from reference gene primer amplification that nucleated cell counts were estimated. Libraries were prepared by immunoSEQ multiplex PCR; TCRdb keeps only in-frame clonotypes and omits some of them. V, J and clone size derive from that table, while D and trimming were established from the DNA sequence. The table records 100,000 or so clones, approximately 92% of them present only once. The sequenced sample was peripheral blood. The clonotype originates from a man aged 45-60 years with active COVID-19. The rearrangement links TRBV29-1 to TRBJ2-2, with 8 bases matching TRBD2. CDR3 bases: TGCAGCGCCCAGACGGGGGGGAACGGGGAGCTGTTTTTT. Translated: CSAQTGGNGELFF.